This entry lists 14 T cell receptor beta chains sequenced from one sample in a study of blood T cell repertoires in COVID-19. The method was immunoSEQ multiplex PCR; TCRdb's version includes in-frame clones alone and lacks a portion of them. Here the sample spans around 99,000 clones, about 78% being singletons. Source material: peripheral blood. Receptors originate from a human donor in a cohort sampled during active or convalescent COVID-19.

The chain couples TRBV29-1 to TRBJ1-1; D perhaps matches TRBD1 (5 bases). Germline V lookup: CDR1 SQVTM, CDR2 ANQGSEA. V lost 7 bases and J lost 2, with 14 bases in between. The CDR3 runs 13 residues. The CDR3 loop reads CSAKTDSNTEAFF. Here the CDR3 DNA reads TGCAGCGCTAAGACAGACTCTAACACTGAAGCTTTCTTT.

The CDR3 loop is CASSQLAGGPYEQYF. The CDR3 nucleotides are TGTGCCAGCAGCCAACTAGCGGGAGGGCCCTACGAGCAGTACTTC. The chain combines TRBV28 with TRBJ2-7; 13 bases fit TRBD2. The germline gives CDR1 MDHEN, CDR2 SYDVKM. This CDR3 is 15 amino acids long. The trim removed 6 bases at V and 2 bases at J, leaving 4 bases unmatched.

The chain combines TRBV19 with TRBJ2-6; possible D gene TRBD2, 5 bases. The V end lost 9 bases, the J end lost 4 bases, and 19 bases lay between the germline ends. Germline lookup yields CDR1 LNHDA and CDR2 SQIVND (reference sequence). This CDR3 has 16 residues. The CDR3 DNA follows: TGTGCCAGCCAAGGGATTGGGCCGGGAGGGGCCAACGTCCTGACTTTC. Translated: CASQGIGPGGANVLTF.

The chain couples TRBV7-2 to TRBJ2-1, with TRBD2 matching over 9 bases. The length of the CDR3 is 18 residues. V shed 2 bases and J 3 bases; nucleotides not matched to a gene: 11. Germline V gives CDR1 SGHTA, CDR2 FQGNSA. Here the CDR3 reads CASSLRLAAGLSYNEQFF. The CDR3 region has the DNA TGTGCCAGCAGCTTACGACTAGCGGCGGGGCTTAGCTACAATGAGCAGTTCTTC.

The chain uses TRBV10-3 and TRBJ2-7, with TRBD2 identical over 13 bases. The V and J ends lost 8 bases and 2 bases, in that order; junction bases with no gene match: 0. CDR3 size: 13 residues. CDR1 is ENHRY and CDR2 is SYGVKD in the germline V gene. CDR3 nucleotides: TGTGCCATCGGACTAGCGGGGGCCTACGAGCAGTACTTC. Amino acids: CAIGLAGAYEQYF.

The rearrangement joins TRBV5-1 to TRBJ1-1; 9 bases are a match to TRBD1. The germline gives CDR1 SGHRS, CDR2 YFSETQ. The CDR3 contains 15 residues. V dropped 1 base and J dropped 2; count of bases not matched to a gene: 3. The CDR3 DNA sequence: TGCGCCAGCAGCTTGCTGACAGGGGGTAACACTGAAGCTTTCTTT. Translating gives CASSLLTGGNTEAFF. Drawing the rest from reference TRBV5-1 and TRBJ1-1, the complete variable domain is KAGVTQTPRYLIKTRGQQVTLSCSPISGHRSVSWYQQTPGQGLQFLFEYFSETQRNKGNFPGRFSGRQFSNSRSEMNVSTLELGDSALYLCASSLLTGGNTEAFFGQGTRLTVV.

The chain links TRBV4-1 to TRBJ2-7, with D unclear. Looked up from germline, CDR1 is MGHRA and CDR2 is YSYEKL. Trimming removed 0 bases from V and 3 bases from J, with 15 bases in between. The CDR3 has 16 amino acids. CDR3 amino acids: CASSQDKNRAYYEQYF. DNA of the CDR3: TGCGCCAGCAGCCAAGATAAGAACAGAGCATACTACGAGCAGTACTTC.

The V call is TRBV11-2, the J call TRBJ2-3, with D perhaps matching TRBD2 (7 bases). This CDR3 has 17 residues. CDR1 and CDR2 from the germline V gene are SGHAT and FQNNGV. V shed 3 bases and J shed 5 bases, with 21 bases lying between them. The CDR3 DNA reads TGTGCCAGCAGCTTCCCGCCGGGGGGCCACTACAGAGATACGCAGTATTTT. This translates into CASSFPPGGHYRDTQYF.

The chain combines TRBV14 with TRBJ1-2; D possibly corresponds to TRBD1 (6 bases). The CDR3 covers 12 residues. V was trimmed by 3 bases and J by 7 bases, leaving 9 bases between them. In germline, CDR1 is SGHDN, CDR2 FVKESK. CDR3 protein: CASSQGAGGYTF. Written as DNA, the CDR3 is TGTGCCAGCAGCCAGGGGGCGGGTGGCTACACCTTC.

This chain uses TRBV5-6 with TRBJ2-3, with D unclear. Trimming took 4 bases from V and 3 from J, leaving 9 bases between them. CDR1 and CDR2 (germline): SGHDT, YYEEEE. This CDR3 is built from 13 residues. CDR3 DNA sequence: TGTGCCAGCAGCCCCGTCCGGACAGATACGCAGTATTTT. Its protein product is CASSPVRTDTQYF.

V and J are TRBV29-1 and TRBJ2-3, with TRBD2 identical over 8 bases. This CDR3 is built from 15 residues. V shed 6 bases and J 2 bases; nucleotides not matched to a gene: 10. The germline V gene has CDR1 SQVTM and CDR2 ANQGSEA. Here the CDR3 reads CSVPTLAGLTDTQYF. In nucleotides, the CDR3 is TGCAGCGTCCCCACCTTAGCGGGACTCACAGATACGCAGTATTTT.

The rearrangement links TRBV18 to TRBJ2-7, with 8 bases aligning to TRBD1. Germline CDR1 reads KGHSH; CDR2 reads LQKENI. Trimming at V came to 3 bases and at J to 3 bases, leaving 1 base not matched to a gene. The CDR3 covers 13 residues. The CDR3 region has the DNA TGTGCCAGCTCACCGGGGACAGGCTACGAGCAGTACTTC. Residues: CASSPGTGYEQYF.

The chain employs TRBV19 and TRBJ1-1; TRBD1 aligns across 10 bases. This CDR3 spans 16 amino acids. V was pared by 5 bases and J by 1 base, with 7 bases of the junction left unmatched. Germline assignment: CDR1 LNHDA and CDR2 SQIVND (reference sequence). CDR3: CASSPGTGDPNTEAFF. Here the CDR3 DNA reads TGTGCCAGTAGTCCTGGGACAGGGGACCCGAACACTGAAGCTTTCTTT.

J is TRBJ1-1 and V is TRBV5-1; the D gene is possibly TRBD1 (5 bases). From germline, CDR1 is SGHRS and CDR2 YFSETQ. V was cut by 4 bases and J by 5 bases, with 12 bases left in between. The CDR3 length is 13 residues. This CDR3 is CASSQTAGTEAFF. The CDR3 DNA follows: TGCGCCAGCAGCCAGACGGCAGGGACTGAAGCTTTCTTT.